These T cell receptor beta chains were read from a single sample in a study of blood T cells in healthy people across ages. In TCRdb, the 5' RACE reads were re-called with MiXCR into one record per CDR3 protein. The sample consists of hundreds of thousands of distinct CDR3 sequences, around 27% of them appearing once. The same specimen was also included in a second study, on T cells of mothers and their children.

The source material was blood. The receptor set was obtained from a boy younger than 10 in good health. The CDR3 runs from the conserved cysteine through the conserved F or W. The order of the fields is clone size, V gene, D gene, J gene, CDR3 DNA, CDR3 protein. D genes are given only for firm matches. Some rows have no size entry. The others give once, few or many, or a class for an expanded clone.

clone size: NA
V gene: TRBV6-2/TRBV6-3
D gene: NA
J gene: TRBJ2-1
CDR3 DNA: TGTGCCAGCAGTTACTCCCTCCAGGGCGGCTACAATGAGCAGTTCTTC
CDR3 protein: CASSYSLQGGYNEQFF

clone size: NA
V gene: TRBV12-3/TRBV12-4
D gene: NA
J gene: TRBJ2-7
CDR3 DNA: TGTGCCAGCTCTAGAGGGGAGTCCTACGAGCAGTACTTC
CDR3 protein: CASSRGESYEQYF

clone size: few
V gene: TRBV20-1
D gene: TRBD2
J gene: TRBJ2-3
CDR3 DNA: TGCAGCATAAGCGGGAGTGGCGCAGATACGCAGTATTTT
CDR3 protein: CSISGSGADTQYF

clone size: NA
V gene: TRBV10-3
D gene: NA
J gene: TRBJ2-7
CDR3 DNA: TGTGCCATCAGCGTTTCACAAGGGGTAGGGTTCTACGAGCAGTACTTC
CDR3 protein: CAISVSQGVGFYEQYF

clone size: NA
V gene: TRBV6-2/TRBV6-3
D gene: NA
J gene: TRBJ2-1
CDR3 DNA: TGTGCCAGCAGGGACGTGAACGTCTACAATGAGCAGTTCTTC
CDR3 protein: CASRDVNVYNEQFF

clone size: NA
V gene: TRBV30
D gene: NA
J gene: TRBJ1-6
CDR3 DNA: TGTGCCGGAAGGACAGATTACCCTAATTCACCCCTCCACTTT
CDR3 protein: CAGRTDYPNSPLHF

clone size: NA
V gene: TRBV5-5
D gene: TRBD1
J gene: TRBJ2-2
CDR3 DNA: TGTGCCAGCAGCGGCGGGACAGGGGAATTGATCGGGGAGCTGTTTTTT
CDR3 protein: CASSGGTGELIGELFF

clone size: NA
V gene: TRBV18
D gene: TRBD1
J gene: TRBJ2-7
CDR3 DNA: TGTGCCAGCCCGCCGGACAGGGTTTCTTATGATTTTTCCTACGAGCAGTACTTC
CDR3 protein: CASPPDRVSYDFSYEQYF

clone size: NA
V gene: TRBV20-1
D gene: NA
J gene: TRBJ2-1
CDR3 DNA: TGCAGTGCTCCAAAGGGGGGAGCTGGTGAGCAGTTCTTC
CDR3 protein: CSAPKGGAGEQFF

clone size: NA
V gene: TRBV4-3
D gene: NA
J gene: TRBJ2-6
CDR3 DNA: TGCGCCAGCAGCCAAGATAGGGGGAGCACTGGGGCCAACGTCCTGACTTTC
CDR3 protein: CASSQDRGSTGANVLTF

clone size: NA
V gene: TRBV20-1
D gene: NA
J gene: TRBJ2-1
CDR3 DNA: TGCAGTGCTAGTGTGGGCGGGACTGGAACCCACAATGAGCAGTTCTTC
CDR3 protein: CSASVGGTGTHNEQFF

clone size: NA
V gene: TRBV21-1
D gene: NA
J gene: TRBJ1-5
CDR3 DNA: TGTGCCAGCAGCAAAGCGGAGGGGGGTCGGAGCAATCAGCCCCAGCATTTT
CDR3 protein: CASSKAEGGRSNQPQHF

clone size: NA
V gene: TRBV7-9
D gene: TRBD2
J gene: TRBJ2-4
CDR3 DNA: TGTGCCAGCAGCGCTAGCGGGGGGGCCGCCAAAAACATTCAGTACTTC
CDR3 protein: CASSASGGAAKNIQYF

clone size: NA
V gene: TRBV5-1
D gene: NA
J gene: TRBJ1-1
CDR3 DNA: TGCGCCAGCAGCCAAATGATGAACACTGAAGCTTTCTTT
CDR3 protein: CASSQMMNTEAFF

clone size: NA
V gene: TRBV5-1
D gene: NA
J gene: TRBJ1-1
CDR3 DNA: TGCGCCAGCAGCCCCCGGACGGAGATGAACACTGAAGCTTTCTTT
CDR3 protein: CASSPRTEMNTEAFF

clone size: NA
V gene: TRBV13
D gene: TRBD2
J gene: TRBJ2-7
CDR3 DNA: TGTGCCAGCAGCCCAAAGCGGGGCTACGAGCAGTACTTC
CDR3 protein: CASSPKRGYEQYF

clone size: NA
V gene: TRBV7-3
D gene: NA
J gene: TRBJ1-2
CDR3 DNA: TGTGCCAGCAGCTTAACTGGCGGGGGGCTGGGAGGCTACACCTTC
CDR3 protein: CASSLTGGGLGGYTF

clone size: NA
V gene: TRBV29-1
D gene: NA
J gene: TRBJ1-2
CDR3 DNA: TGCAGCGTTGAAGGCGGGGACTATGGCTACACCTTC
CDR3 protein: CSVEGGDYGYTF

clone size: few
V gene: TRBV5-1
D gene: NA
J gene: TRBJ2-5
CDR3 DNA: TGCGCCAGCAGCTTAACTGGGAACCAAGAGACCCAGTACTTC
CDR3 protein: CASSLTGNQETQYF

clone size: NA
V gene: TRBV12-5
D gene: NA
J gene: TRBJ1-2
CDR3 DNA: TGTGCTAGTGGTTCTCCGGGACCCGCGAGGGCTAACTATGGCTACACCTTC
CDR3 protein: CASGSPGPARANYGYTF

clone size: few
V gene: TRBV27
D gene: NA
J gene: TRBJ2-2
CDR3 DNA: TGTGCCAGCAGTTTGAACGGGCAAGGGGGATATCCCACCGGGGAGCTGTTTTTT
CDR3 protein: CASSLNGQGGYPTGELFF

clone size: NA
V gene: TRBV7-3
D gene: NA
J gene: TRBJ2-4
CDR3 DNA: TGTGCCAGCAGCCGGACCGGGGGCCGGGACATTCAGTACTTC
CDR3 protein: CASSRTGGRDIQYF

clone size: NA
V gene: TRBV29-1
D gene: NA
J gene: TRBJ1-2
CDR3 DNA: TGCAGCGTTGAAGGTTTCATACGGGGCTACACCTTC
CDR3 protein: CSVEGFIRGYTF

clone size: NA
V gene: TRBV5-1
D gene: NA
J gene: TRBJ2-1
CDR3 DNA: TGCGCCAGCAGCATACAGGGTAGGAATGAGCAGTTCTTC
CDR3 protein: CASSIQGRNEQFF

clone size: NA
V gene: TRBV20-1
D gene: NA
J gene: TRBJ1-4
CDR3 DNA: TGCAGTGCTAAAGACGGTGAAAAACTGTTTTTT
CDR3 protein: CSAKDGEKLFF

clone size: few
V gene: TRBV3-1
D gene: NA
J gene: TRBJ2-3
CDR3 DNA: TGTGCCAGCAGCCTGCGGTATACGCAGTATTTT
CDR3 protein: CASSLRYTQYF

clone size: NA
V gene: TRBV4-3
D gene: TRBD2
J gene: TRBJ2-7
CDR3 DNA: TGCGCCAGCAGCCAAGATGGGACTAGCGGGGGCTACGAGCAGTACTTC
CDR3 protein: CASSQDGTSGGYEQYF